This TCR beta chain comes out of a study of cytomegalovirus exposure and HLA in healthy donors. 13 Jbeta primers and 60 Vbeta primers were used for the PCR. TCRdb's table, derived via immunoSEQ multiplex PCR, lists solely in-frame clones and lacks some. There are 130,000 to 150,000 clones in the sample; about 80% occur only once, and under 10% lies in the top ten. The J segment lost 7 bases and the V segment lost 0 bases, leaving 9 bases of the junction unmatched. Per the germline V gene, CDR1 is SGHTA and CDR2 is FQGNSA. The CDR3 is made up of 16 amino acids. The sample consisted of PBMCs. The sequence derives from an older woman in good health and CMV-seropositive. The rearrangement joins TRBV7-2 to TRBJ2-5, with TRBD2 matching 9 bases. The CDR3 protein is CASSLAHGGGAGTQYF. CDR3 sequence (DNA): TGTGCCAGCAGCTTAGCGCATGGCGGGGGGGCCGGGACCCAGTACTTC.